The 23 T cell receptor beta chains below come from one sample, sequenced in a study of blood T cell repertoires in COVID-19. Libraries were prepared by immunoSEQ multiplex PCR; TCRdb keeps only in-frame clonotypes and omits some of them. This sample carries over 85,000 clones, 87% of them seen once, and the ten largest clones take roughly 5.2%. Sequenced: peripheral blood. The receptors were sampled from a woman aged 45-65 years with COVID-19, enrolled during active disease.

This chain links TRBV7-3 with TRBJ2-3; TRBD2 aligns across 11 bases. This CDR3 has 14 amino acids. The trim removed 5 bases at V and 4 bases at J, leaving 2 bases unmatched. Germline V CDR1 and CDR2: SGHTA, FQGTGA. CDR3 sequence (DNA): TGTGCCAGCAGCAGTAGCGGGGGGGCAGATACGCAGTATTTT. Encoded protein: CASSSSGGADTQYF.

This chain links TRBV6-5 with TRBJ1-2; D not resolved. Germline loops: CDR1 MNHEY, CDR2 SVGAGI. The CDR3 is made up of 11 amino acids. V was cut by 8 bases and J by 3 bases, with 7 bases left in between. The CDR3 DNA sequence: TGTGCCAGCCGGGATGACTATGGCTACACCTTC. Translating gives CASRDDYGYTF.

The rearrangement uses TRBV3-1 (or the pseudogene TRBV3-2) and TRBJ2-7, with TRBD1 matching 10 bases. Germline-derived CDR1 and CDR2 are LGHDT and YNNKEL (reference sequence). CDR3 length: 17 residues. V trimming: 1 base; J trimming: 6 bases; junction bases outside the gene matches: 12. CDR3 region: CASSQGGFDRGPGEQYF. Written as DNA, the CDR3 is TGTGCCAGCAGCCAAGGGGGATTCGACAGGGGGCCGGGCGAGCAGTACTTC.

The chain couples TRBV3-1 (or the pseudogene TRBV3-2) to TRBJ1-2; no reliable D call. Deletions cut 1 base from V and 4 bases from J, with 16 bases between. The CDR3 is 16 residues long. Germline values: CDR1 LGHDT, CDR2 YNNKEL (reference sequence). DNA of the CDR3: TGTGCCAGCAGCCAAGCAGGAGTCGGGATGGGCTATGGCTACACCTTC. Protein: CASSQAGVGMGYGYTF.

The chain couples TRBV5-5 to TRBJ1-3; 9 bases fit TRBD1. The CDR3 spans 15 residues. Trimming took 3 bases from V and 2 from J; bases not matched to a gene: 3. CDR1 is SGHKS, CDR2 YYEKEE, per germline (reference sequence). CDR3 residues: CASSWDRVPGNTIYF. The CDR3 coding sequence is TGTGCCAGCAGCTGGGACAGGGTTCCTGGAAACACCATATATTTT.

The sample holds one count of this clone. The CDR3 DNA follows: TGCAGTGCCCAAAGAGGGGATACGCAGTATTTT. This codes for CSAQRGDTQYF. The chain couples TRBV20-1 to TRBJ2-3; possible D gene TRBD2, 5 bases. Germline V gives CDR1 DFQATT, CDR2 SNEGSKA (reference sequence). The CDR3 loop spans 11 amino acids. V shed 6 bases and J shed 6 bases, with 10 bases lying between them.

The chain combines TRBV5-4 with TRBJ1-5; D is uncertain. Germline CDR1 SGHNT, CDR2 YYREEE (reference sequence). The CDR3 is made up of 13 amino acids. V was trimmed by 2 bases and J by 5 bases, leaving 8 bases between them. The CDR3 protein is CASSLDWDQPQHF. In DNA, the CDR3 is TGTGCCAGCAGCTTAGACTGGGATCAGCCCCAGCATTTT.

This chain links TRBV5-4 with TRBJ2-3, with 7 bases fitting TRBD2. CDR3 length: 17 amino acids. Germline V gene data show CDR1 as SGHNT and CDR2 as YYREEE (reference sequence). The trim removed 4 bases at V and 0 bases at J, leaving 11 bases unmatched. In DNA form, the CDR3 reads TGTGCCAGCAGCCCGGCCGAGCGGGGTTGGAGCACAGATACGCAGTATTTT. Its protein product is CASSPAERGWSTDTQYF.

The chain recombines TRBV6-5 with TRBJ2-7; 11 bases are shared with TRBD1. The CDR3 runs to 14 residues. Germline CDR1 is MNHEY and CDR2 is SVGAGI. V was pared by 5 bases and J by 6 bases, with 6 bases of the junction left unmatched. The CDR3 is CASSTDRGRGEQYF. The DNA of the CDR3 is TGTGCCAGCAGTACGGACAGGGGGCGCGGCGAGCAGTACTTC.

The CDR3 spells CASQNYEQYF. CDR3 DNA sequence: TGTGCCAGCCAGAACTACGAGCAGTACTTC. The J gene is TRBJ2-7, the V gene TRBV6-5; no definite D call. CDR1 MNHEY and CDR2 SVGAGI come from the germline V gene. This CDR3 contains 10 residues. The V gene lost 8 bases and the J gene lost 3 bases, with 5 bases spanning the gap.

The chain has TRBV3-1 (or the pseudogene TRBV3-2) and TRBJ2-1; 8 bases line up with TRBD2. This CDR3 spans 15 amino acids. The V segment lost 1 base and the J segment 7 bases; nucleotides outside the gene matches: 6. The germline V gene has CDR1 LGHDT and CDR2 YNNKEL (reference sequence). The CDR3 sequence: CASSQVPGGMNEQFF. CDR3 coding DNA: TGTGCCAGCAGCCAAGTTCCGGGGGGGATGAATGAGCAGTTCTTC.

This clone was counted a single time. V usage is TRBV19 and J usage is TRBJ2-3, with 9 bases aligning to TRBD1. The CDR3 totals 18 residues. J lost 2 bases, V lost 4 bases, and 13 bases had no gene match. Germline CDR1 LNHDA, CDR2 SQIVND (reference sequence). This CDR3 is CASSNQRGGTGPTDTQYF. The CDR3 nucleotides read TGTGCCAGTAGTAACCAACGTGGGGGGACAGGGCCCACAGATACGCAGTATTTT.

The chain couples TRBV19 to TRBJ2-7; the match to TRBD2 covers 7 bases. The germline V gene has CDR1 LNHDA and CDR2 SQIVND (reference sequence). The CDR3 sequence is 14 residues long. V was clipped by 5 bases and J by 2 bases; unmatched bases: 6. The CDR3 DNA reads as TGTGCCAGTAGTGACGGGGGGAAAGCCTACGAGCAGTACTTC. It translates to CASSDGGKAYEQYF.

The table lists this clone with a few counts. The V call is TRBV6-5, the J call TRBJ1-5, with D maybe TRBD1 (6 bases). The germline V gene has CDR1 MNHEY and CDR2 SVGAGI. The CDR3 consists of 13 residues. Trimming removed 4 bases at V and 3 bases at J, with 7 bases between. The CDR3 coding sequence is TGTGCCAGCAGTTTGGGGGCCAATCAGCCCCAGCATTTT. This translates into CASSLGANQPQHF.

J is TRBJ2-3 and V is TRBV4-1; a weak D match, TRBD2 (6 bases). The V and J ends lost 3 bases and 2 bases respectively, with 15 bases between them. The CDR3 is 16 amino acids. From germline, CDR1 is MGHRA and CDR2 YSYEKL. The DNA for the CDR3 is TGCGCCAGCAGCCAGCCCGGGAGAGTTCCCACAGATACGCAGTATTTT. Translating gives CASSQPGRVPTDTQYF.

This chain links TRBV19 with TRBJ2-7, with 11 bases that match TRBD2. Germline CDR1 is LNHDA and CDR2 is SQIVND (reference sequence). This CDR3 has 12 residues. CDR3 sequence (DNA): TGTGAATTGGTTCTAGCGGGGGGCGAGCAGTACTTC. As protein: CELVLAGGEQYF.

V is TRBV11-2 and J is TRBJ2-7; 8 positions agree with TRBD2. The CDR3 consists of 15 residues. The germline gives CDR1 SGHAT, CDR2 FQNNGV. The V gene end was trimmed by 4 bases and the J gene end by 0 bases; junction bases not matched to a gene: 5. The CDR3 region is CASSSGLDLSYEQYF. The CDR3 region has the DNA TGTGCCAGCAGCTCGGGACTAGACCTCTCCTACGAGCAGTACTTC.

Only a few counts were recorded for this clone. V gene TRBV2 combines with J gene TRBJ2-3; D gene uncertain. CDR1 and CDR2 (germline): SNHLY, FYNNEI. Trimming pared 10 bases from V and 2 bases from J, leaving 13 bases between. The CDR3 sequence is 13 residues long. The CDR3 nucleotides read TGTGCCATCGTCCCACTACTCACAGATACGCAGTATTTT. Amino acid sequence: CAIVPLLTDTQYF.

V and J are TRBV30 and TRBJ1-3, with D unclear. The V end was cut by 7 bases, the J end by 3 bases, with 10 bases between. Germline V gene data show CDR1 as GTSNPN and CDR2 as SVGIG (reference sequence). This CDR3 has 12 amino acids. The CDR3 DNA sequence: TGTGCCTCACGGGGTAGTGGAAACACCATATATTTT. Residues: CASRGSGNTIYF.

The chain employs TRBV5-4 and TRBJ2-5, with a tentative D call TRBD2 (5 bases). The CDR3 extends over 12 amino acids. Germline assignment: CDR1 SGHNT and CDR2 YYREEE (reference sequence). Trimming removed 8 bases at V and 5 bases at J, with 13 bases between. CDR3 sequence (DNA): TGTGCCAGTTCTGACACGGGGGAGACCCAGTACTTC. Encoded protein: CASSDTGETQYF.

V gene TRBV7-9 combines with J gene TRBJ2-1, with a tentative D call TRBD2 (5 bases). The germline V gene encodes CDR1 SEHNR and CDR2 FQNEAQ (reference sequence). With 1 base removed from V and 3 bases from J, the gap between germline ends came to 10 bases. The CDR3 totals 15 residues. The CDR3 here is CASSLGGPLYNEQFF. In nucleotides, the CDR3 is TGTGCCAGCAGCTTAGGAGGGCCCCTCTACAATGAGCAGTTCTTC.

Written as DNA, the CDR3 is TGTGCCTGGACCTTGGGGCTGGCGGGGGGCAACGAGCAGTACTTC. It specifies CAWTLGLAGGNEQYF. The rearrangement links TRBV30 to TRBJ2-7; TRBD2 matches 8 bases. Germline CDR1 is GTSNPN and CDR2 is SVGIG (reference sequence). CDR3 length: 15 amino acids. V lost 4 bases, J lost 5 bases, and 13 bases stayed unmatched.

This clone is a singleton in its sample. This sequence joins TRBV7-9 and TRBJ1-3; D perhaps matches TRBD1 (5 bases). Trimming stripped 5 bases from V and 6 bases from J, with 17 bases between. The CDR3 runs to 15 residues. Germline CDR1 reads SEHNR; CDR2 reads FQNEAQ (reference sequence). This CDR3 is CASSHSTVWENTIYF. In DNA, the CDR3 is TGTGCCAGCAGCCATTCGACAGTTTGGGAAAACACCATATATTTT.